This TCR beta chain was sequenced in a study of tumor and adjacent non-tumor tissue in lung cancer. Study details: Samples averaged around 3.9 million productive TCRbeta reads each.

Three rounds of nested PCR, following a modified ARM-PCR protocol, produced the TCRbeta library. MiXCR was run by TCRdb on the multiplex PCR reads, yielding one entry per CDR3 protein. The data show fewer than 150,000 distinct CDR3 sequences, approximately 64% seen once. RNA was extracted from bulk tissue without any cell sorting. Newly diagnosed lung cancer patients had thoracic surgery in China, August–late 2014, without prior chemotherapy. The germline V gene has CDR1 SGHAT and CDR2 FQNNGV. This CDR3 has 14 residues. Points from the study as a whole: TCR diversity was significantly greater in tumor than normal lung tissue. Patients with more diverse tumor TCRs had worse survival.

Comment on this clonotype: Its antigen is unknown. One end of the junction varies from germline; a read error may be responsible.

This rearrangement joins TRBV11-2 to TRBJ2-3; possible D gene TRBD1, 6 bases. This sequence was found in a man in his sixties with small cell lung cancer. Sequenced sample: lung tumor tissue. This CDR3 reads CANSFGRWTDMQYF. The DNA for the CDR3 is TGTGCCAACAGCTTTGGTAGGTGGACAGATATGCAGTATTTT.